The rows below give T cell receptor beta chains drawn from one sample of a study of blood T cell repertoires in COVID-19. Repertoires were generated with immunoSEQ multiplex PCR, while TCRdb's copy carries only in-frame clones and drops some. The table shows roughly 200,000 clones, with 80% to 90% occurring only once. The material sequenced was peripheral blood. The receptors were sampled from a man in his sixties with acute or convalescent COVID-19. CDR3s include the opening cysteine and the closing phenylalanine or tryptophan. Fields, in order: CDR3 protein, J gene, V gene.

CASSLDRTGEQYF TRBJ2-7 TRBV7-7
CASSTGGGSPLHF TRBJ1-6 TRBV28
CAWNLGQGIYGYTF TRBJ1-2 TRBV30
CASSQDIAGGSPLHF TRBJ1-6 TRBV4-1
CAISESGQQYEQYF TRBJ2-7 TRBV10-3
CASSRGLAGGRGGNEQFF TRBJ2-1 TRBV18
CASSLKAGTSTRGTDTQYF TRBJ2-3 TRBV7-3
CASSPGDFRGTPYF TRBJ2-5 TRBV3-1/TRBV3-2
CASSQGTSGNPSDEQFF TRBJ2-1 TRBV3-1/TRBV3-2
CASSLPQGGGGELFF TRBJ2-2 TRBV28
CASSPDRLNTGELFF TRBJ2-2 TRBV7-3
CASRPAGFTEAFF TRBJ1-1 TRBV28
CAWRKKDRGGDQNTEAFF TRBJ1-1 TRBV30
CASSFGVNYGYTF TRBJ1-2 TRBV11-2
CASSAATFGEGSKTQYF TRBJ2-5 TRBV9
CASSWGPRPQHF TRBJ1-5 TRBV28
CASSRGPGGLSNQPQHF TRBJ1-5 TRBV7-2
CASSPSGAGGEQYF TRBJ2-7 TRBV4-3
CASSLGTFTGELFF TRBJ2-2 TRBV28
CAWNPSRNGYTF TRBJ1-2 TRBV30
CASSLDQGTYNEQFF TRBJ2-1 TRBV7-8
CASSLAGAITGADTQYF TRBJ2-3 TRBV4-1
CASGRVDEQYF TRBJ2-7 TRBV19
CASSVRLENLLYEQYF TRBJ2-7 TRBV11-2
CAWSVGAANSPLHF TRBJ1-6 TRBV30
CASSDTGGTEAFF TRBJ1-1 TRBV9
CASRPIDRDNTEAFF TRBJ1-1 TRBV28
CASSLGQAETQYF TRBJ2-5 TRBV5-1
CASSRRSAPGEKLFF TRBJ1-4 TRBV2
CASSPTAGQGGTEAFF TRBJ1-1 TRBV28
CASSYTSAGGQPQHF TRBJ1-5 TRBV6-6
CASSLSRGVGEQYF TRBJ2-7 TRBV5-4
CASSSGTGLNSPLHF TRBJ1-6 TRBV27
CASSPQGKPQHF TRBJ1-5 TRBV28
CASSLAVQVVETQYF TRBJ2-5 TRBV7-2
CASSEASRSTDTQYF TRBJ2-3 TRBV6-1
CATSGSGTGWREQYF TRBJ2-7 TRBV24-1
CASSDQGTYQETQYF TRBJ2-5 TRBV19
CAWAARQGVPTDTQYF TRBJ2-3 TRBV30
CASSPGGSSYNEQFF TRBJ2-1 TRBV7-3
CASSPWGPGELSYEQYF TRBJ2-7 TRBV18
CASSSALAGARDEQYF TRBJ2-7 TRBV27
CASSFSGTRGNYGYTF TRBJ1-2 TRBV27
CASSQAYSDSYNSPLHF TRBJ1-6 TRBV4-1
CASSREGYEQYF TRBJ2-7 TRBV3-1/TRBV3-2
CASSIDRSLAGGPLGTGELFF TRBJ2-2 TRBV19